A selection of T cell receptor beta chains follows, all from one sample in a study of shared clonotypes between healthy human individuals. Here immunoSEQ multiplex PCR was the method, and the copy in TCRdb shows in-frame clones only, minus some. The table has roughly 2.1 million clones, 85% to 95% seen once. Sequenced material: naive CD8+ T cells from PBMCs. Receptors were obtained from a young man in good health. Some clones in this sample may be carry-over from other donors' samples. Each CDR3 is given with its conserved first and last residue. Each record gives: clone size, J gene, D gene, V gene, CDR3 DNA, CDR3 protein. D genes are given only for firm matches. Clone sizes are given selectively: once, few, many, or a class where the clone is expanded.

abundance: once; j_gene: TRBJ2-5; d_gene: -; v_gene: TRBV5-1; CDR3nt: TGCGCCAGCAGCTTGGTTCGCGACACCCTCCAAGAGACCCAGTACTTC; CDR3aa: CASSLVRDTLQETQYF
abundance: -; j_gene: TRBJ2-1; d_gene: TRBD2; v_gene: TRBV5-4; CDR3nt: TGTGCCAGCAGCTCAACTAGCGGCCCTAACAATGAGCAGTTCTTC; CDR3aa: CASSSTSGPNNEQFF
abundance: -; j_gene: TRBJ2-5; d_gene: -; v_gene: TRBV18; CDR3nt: TGTGCCAGCTCACCGGAGGGACTGGAAGAGACCCAGTACTTC; CDR3aa: CASSPEGLEETQYF
abundance: -; j_gene: TRBJ2-7; d_gene: TRBD2; v_gene: TRBV7-2; CDR3nt: TGTGCCAGCAGTCCCAGCGGGGACGAGCAGTACTTC; CDR3aa: CASSPSGDEQYF
abundance: -; j_gene: TRBJ2-1; d_gene: TRBD2; v_gene: TRBV4-2; CDR3nt: TGTGCCAGCAGCCAACCCCAGGGACTAGCGGGTGTGAGATCCTACAATGAGCAGTTCTTC; CDR3aa: CASSQPQGLAGVRSYNEQFF
abundance: -; j_gene: TRBJ2-7; d_gene: TRBD1; v_gene: TRBV7-9; CDR3nt: TGTGCCAGCCTCGAAACAGGGGCCTACGAGCAGTACTTC; CDR3aa: CASLETGAYEQYF
abundance: -; j_gene: TRBJ2-5; d_gene: -; v_gene: TRBV29-1; CDR3nt: TGCAGCGCCGGGACACTATCGGAGACCCAGTACTTC; CDR3aa: CSAGTLSETQYF
abundance: -; j_gene: TRBJ1-1; d_gene: -; v_gene: TRBV5-8; CDR3nt: TGTCGGGTGGTTGAAGCTTTCTTT; CDR3aa: CRVVEAFF
abundance: -; j_gene: TRBJ1-2; d_gene: -; v_gene: TRBV5-5; CDR3nt: TGTGCCAGCAGCACCCAGGGCCAGGGCTATGGCTACACCTTC; CDR3aa: CASSTQGQGYGYTF
abundance: -; j_gene: TRBJ2-7; d_gene: TRBD2; v_gene: TRBV7-6; CDR3nt: TGTGCCAGCAGCTTATCTGGCGGGAGTACCTACGAGCAGTACTTC; CDR3aa: CASSLSGGSTYEQYF
abundance: -; j_gene: TRBJ1-2; d_gene: -; v_gene: TRBV19; CDR3nt: TGTGCCAGTAGTATAGATCGTTGGACATCTATGGTTGGCTACACCTTC; CDR3aa: CASSIDRWTSMVGYTF
abundance: -; j_gene: TRBJ2-7; d_gene: TRBD1; v_gene: TRBV9; CDR3nt: TGTGCCAGCAGCCCGGGGACAGGTTCCTACGAGCAGTACTTC; CDR3aa: CASSPGTGSYEQYF
abundance: -; j_gene: TRBJ1-1; d_gene: -; v_gene: TRBV25-1; CDR3nt: TGTGCCAGCAGGAGGGGCACTGAAGCTTTCTTT; CDR3aa: CASRRGTEAFF
abundance: -; j_gene: TRBJ2-7; d_gene: TRBD1; v_gene: TRBV7-9; CDR3nt: TGTGCCAGCAGCTTCCAGACAGGGGGCTTCTACGAGCAGTACTTC; CDR3aa: CASSFQTGGFYEQYF
abundance: -; j_gene: TRBJ1-1; d_gene: TRBD1; v_gene: TRBV15; CDR3nt: TGTGCCACCAAAGTCGACAGGGGGCTTACCGGACCCGAAGCTTTCTTT; CDR3aa: CATKVDRGLTGPEAFF
abundance: -; j_gene: TRBJ2-5; d_gene: TRBD1; v_gene: TRBV28; CDR3nt: TGTGCCAGCAGTCCCACCGCGACAGGGAACTTCCAAGAGACCCAGTACTTC; CDR3aa: CASSPTATGNFQETQYF
abundance: -; j_gene: TRBJ1-2; d_gene: -; v_gene: TRBV28; CDR3nt: TGTGCCAGCAGTTTCCCTCGCGTGATCAGGGCGCCTTCTGACTATGGCTACACCTTC; CDR3aa: CASSFPRVIRAPSDYGYTF
abundance: -; j_gene: TRBJ2-1; d_gene: -; v_gene: TRBV6-5; CDR3nt: TGTGCCAGCAGCCCCTCGGGAATAAATGAGCAGTTCTTC; CDR3aa: CASSPSGINEQFF
abundance: -; j_gene: TRBJ1-2; d_gene: -; v_gene: TRBV10-1; CDR3nt: TGCGCCAGCAGTGAGGACAGGAACTATGGCTACACCTTC; CDR3aa: CASSEDRNYGYTF
abundance: -; j_gene: TRBJ1-4; d_gene: -; v_gene: TRBV7-9; CDR3nt: TGTGCCAGCAGCTTGAGGGATGAAAAACTGTTTTTT; CDR3aa: CASSLRDEKLFF
abundance: -; j_gene: TRBJ1-6; d_gene: TRBD1; v_gene: TRBV29-1; CDR3nt: TGCAGCGTGGCCGAGGTTGGGACAGGGGGCAATTCACCCCTCCACTTT; CDR3aa: CSVAEVGTGGNSPLHF
abundance: -; j_gene: TRBJ2-7; d_gene: TRBD2; v_gene: TRBV28; CDR3nt: TGTGCCAGCATCAAAGAAACTAGCGGGAGATTATCGTACGAGCAGTACTTC; CDR3aa: CASIKETSGRLSYEQYF
abundance: -; j_gene: TRBJ2-2; d_gene: TRBD1; v_gene: TRBV15; CDR3nt: TGTGCCACCCGCCAGGACAGGGAGTTCGGGGAGCTGTTTTTT; CDR3aa: CATRQDREFGELFF
abundance: -; j_gene: TRBJ2-5; d_gene: TRBD2; v_gene: TRBV9; CDR3nt: TGTGCCAGCAGCGTAGCGGCGGGAGGAGAGACCCAGTACTTC; CDR3aa: CASSVAAGGETQYF
abundance: -; j_gene: TRBJ2-3; d_gene: -; v_gene: TRBV19; CDR3nt: TGTGCCAGTAGTATGAGGCTAGCTGCAGATACGCAGTATTTT; CDR3aa: CASSMRLAADTQYF
abundance: -; j_gene: TRBJ1-2; d_gene: -; v_gene: TRBV7-3; CDR3nt: TGTGCCAGCAGCTTAACGCCAGGCTCAGCGTTCCAGTATGGCTACACCTTC; CDR3aa: CASSLTPGSAFQYGYTF
abundance: -; j_gene: TRBJ2-2; d_gene: -; v_gene: TRBV10-3; CDR3nt: TGTGCCATCAGCGACTCAACCGGGGAGCTGTTTTTT; CDR3aa: CAISDSTGELFF
abundance: -; j_gene: TRBJ2-1; d_gene: -; v_gene: TRBV5-1; CDR3nt: TGCGCCAGCAGCTTGGAAGGGGGCAATGAGCAGTTCTTC; CDR3aa: CASSLEGGNEQFF
abundance: -; j_gene: TRBJ2-7; d_gene: TRBD2; v_gene: TRBV5-8; CDR3nt: TGTGCCAGCAGCTTTAGCAGCGGGAGTCGGTACGAGCAGTACTTC; CDR3aa: CASSFSSGSRYEQYF
abundance: -; j_gene: TRBJ2-4; d_gene: TRBD2; v_gene: TRBV7-9; CDR3nt: TGTGCCAGCAGCCCGCGGACTAGCGGGGCCGTCAAAAACATTCAGTACTTC; CDR3aa: CASSPRTSGAVKNIQYF
abundance: -; j_gene: TRBJ2-5; d_gene: TRBD2; v_gene: TRBV5-6; CDR3nt: TGTGCCAGCAGCTCAACCGGGACTAGCGACCAAGAGACCCAGTACTTC; CDR3aa: CASSSTGTSDQETQYF
abundance: once; j_gene: TRBJ1-2; d_gene: TRBD1; v_gene: TRBV19; CDR3nt: TGTGCCAGTAGTATTGGCCGGACAGGTTCCTATGGCTACACCTTC; CDR3aa: CASSIGRTGSYGYTF
abundance: -; j_gene: TRBJ2-5; d_gene: TRBD1; v_gene: TRBV4-1; CDR3nt: TGCGCCAGCAGCCCATGGACAGGGGTGCGGGAGACCCAGTACTTC; CDR3aa: CASSPWTGVRETQYF
abundance: -; j_gene: TRBJ1-5; d_gene: -; v_gene: TRBV19; CDR3nt: TGTGCCAGTATCGACGGCCCAGGGCGGAATCAGCCCCAGCATTTT; CDR3aa: CASIDGPGRNQPQHF
abundance: -; j_gene: TRBJ1-5; d_gene: -; v_gene: TRBV27; CDR3nt: TGTGCCAGCAGTTTATCCGGCAATCAGCCCCAGCATTTT; CDR3aa: CASSLSGNQPQHF
abundance: -; j_gene: TRBJ1-1; d_gene: -; v_gene: TRBV6-5; CDR3nt: TGTGCCAGCAGTCCCCTCGACCTAATTCCTGAAGCTTTCTTT; CDR3aa: CASSPLDLIPEAFF
abundance: -; j_gene: TRBJ2-1; d_gene: -; v_gene: TRBV7-9; CDR3nt: TGTGCCAGCAGCTTATACCTGGCCAATGAGCAGTTCTTC; CDR3aa: CASSLYLANEQFF
abundance: -; j_gene: TRBJ2-1; d_gene: TRBD2; v_gene: TRBV25-1; CDR3nt: TGTGCCACAGCGACTAGCAGCTCCTACAATGAGCAGTTCTTC; CDR3aa: CATATSSSYNEQFF
abundance: -; j_gene: TRBJ2-7; d_gene: -; v_gene: TRBV29-1; CDR3nt: TGCAGCGTTTCAGGGAACGAGCAGTACTTC; CDR3aa: CSVSGNEQYF
abundance: -; j_gene: TRBJ2-5; d_gene: -; v_gene: TRBV28; CDR3nt: TGTGCCAGCAGTTTACCTCGAGAGACAGGAGAGACCCAGTACTTC; CDR3aa: CASSLPRETGETQYF
abundance: -; j_gene: TRBJ1-2; d_gene: -; v_gene: TRBV5-4; CDR3nt: TGTGCCAGCAGCTTGGGCAAGGCAGGCCTCTATGGCTACACCTTC; CDR3aa: CASSLGKAGLYGYTF
abundance: -; j_gene: TRBJ2-5; d_gene: -; v_gene: TRBV5-1; CDR3nt: TGCGCCAGCAGCCGCAATTCGGTGGTTAGCGAGACCCAGTACTTC; CDR3aa: CASSRNSVVSETQYF
abundance: -; j_gene: TRBJ2-7; d_gene: TRBD2; v_gene: TRBV11-2; CDR3nt: TGTGCCAGCAGCTTAGTAATAAGGTTTACTAGCGCAAACGACGAGCAGTACTTC; CDR3aa: CASSLVIRFTSANDEQYF
abundance: -; j_gene: TRBJ2-7; d_gene: -; v_gene: TRBV6-1; CDR3nt: TGTGCCAGCAGTGACAGGGATGTGGACGAGCAGTACTTC; CDR3aa: CASSDRDVDEQYF
abundance: once; j_gene: TRBJ2-3; d_gene: -; v_gene: TRBV5-6; CDR3nt: TGTGCCAGCAGCGGAAGGGACGAGGGGATCACAGATACGCAGTATTTT; CDR3aa: CASSGRDEGITDTQYF
abundance: few; j_gene: TRBJ1-2; d_gene: TRBD1; v_gene: TRBV9; CDR3nt: TGTGCCAGCAGCGTAGCTCCGGCCGCAGGGGGAGGCTACACCTTC; CDR3aa: CASSVAPAAGGGYTF
abundance: -; j_gene: TRBJ2-7; d_gene: -; v_gene: TRBV11-2; CDR3nt: TGTGCCAGCAGCTTAGGTGGCCTCTACGAGCAGTACTTC; CDR3aa: CASSLGGLYEQYF
abundance: -; j_gene: TRBJ2-3; d_gene: TRBD2; v_gene: TRBV11-3; CDR3nt: TGTGCCAGCAGCCCAGGTGGTGGCAGCGGGAGACATACGCAGTATTTT; CDR3aa: CASSPGGGSGRHTQYF